Sequencing of this TCR beta chain was carried out in a study of T cells expressing NK-cell markers. Study as a whole: Sorted CD3+CD56+NKG2C+, CD3+CD56+NKG2C- and CD3+CD56-NKG2C+ T cells provided the TCR beta repertoires. Seven HCMV-seropositive donors and one seronegative donor made up the eight sequenced donors.

This CDR3 spans 11 amino acids. CDR1 and CDR2 from the germline V gene are SGHDT and YYEEEE. Study conclusions and caveats: Leadership of the CD3+CD56-NKG2C+ fraction also belonged to these clonotypes in a handful of donors.

Of note for this clonotype: Its antigen remains unknown.

UMIs accompanied the 5'RACE template switching by which TCR beta cDNA was made. Reprocessing the 5' RACE reads, TCRdb reports a single entry for every CDR3 protein and omits DNA. The sample has about 260,000 distinct CDR3 sequences. This sequence joins TRBV5-6 and TRBJ2-5. The sequence came from a man between 18 and 35 years old in good health. Sample: blood T cells: a sorted CD56 or NKG2C T cell subset, CD4+ or CD8+ T cells, or bulk PBMC T cells (not recorded which). This CDR3 reads CASSASKTQYF.